Each of the 7 T cell receptor beta chains below was sequenced from the same sample in a study of shared clonotypes between healthy human individuals. Some clones are missing from TCRdb's copy, which holds only in-frame ones; the method was immunoSEQ multiplex PCR. The table lists approximately 2,000,000 clones, around 95% of them singletons. The naive CD8 subset, CD45RO-negative cells positively selected for CCR7, excluded terminally differentiated effector memory CD45RA+ cells. Sequencing used naive CD8+ T cells from PBMCs. The origin of the receptors is a young man in good health. Some clones in this sample may be carry-over from other donors' samples.

The chain recombines TRBV27 with TRBJ1-2, with 7 bases fitting TRBD1. This CDR3 comprises 15 residues. Germline V lookup: CDR1 MNHEY, CDR2 SMNVEV (reference sequence). Trimming took 6 bases from V and 1 from J; bases not matched to a gene: 8. The CDR3 DNA sequence: TGTGCCAGCAGGCACGGGCCAGGGGGTAACTATGGCTACACCTTC. Amino acid sequence: CASRHGPGGNYGYTF.

The V gene is TRBV11-2, the J gene TRBJ2-1; 11 bases are a match to TRBD1. J gave up 8 bases and V 5 bases, and 5 bases lay outside the gene matches. The germline V gene has CDR1 SGHAT and CDR2 FQNNGV. CDR3 length: 14 residues. CDR3 amino acids: CASSPGTGGYEQFF. The CDR3 region has the DNA TGTGCCAGCAGCCCCGGGACAGGGGGTTATGAGCAGTTCTTC.

The chain links TRBV27 to TRBJ2-2; 9 nucleotides agree with TRBD1. The CDR3 has 17 residues. After removal of 5 bases from V and 4 bases from J, the junction contained 11 bases not matched to a gene. Germline lookup yields CDR1 MNHEY and CDR2 SMNVEV (reference sequence). CDR3 coding DNA: TGTGCCAGCAGTCCACTCCGGGACAGGGAGGTCACCGGGGAGCTGTTTTTT. Protein: CASSPLRDREVTGELFF.

The rearrangement links TRBV6-6 to TRBJ2-7; weak D call: TRBD2 (6 bases). CDR3 size: 16 residues. In germline, CDR1 is MNHNY, CDR2 SVGAGI (reference sequence). V lost 0 bases, J lost 0 bases, and 12 bases lay in between. The CDR3 here is CASSYSGTASSYEQYF. The CDR3 nucleotides are TGTGCCAGCAGTTACTCCGGGACTGCGAGCTCCTACGAGCAGTACTTC.

This chain uses TRBV29-1 with TRBJ1-2; D remains unclear. The CDR3 totals 16 residues. The germline V gene has CDR1 SQVTM and CDR2 ANQGSEA. Between the trimmed V and J ends, which lost 0 bases and 3 bases, there was a span of 17 bases. CDR3 sequence (DNA): TGCAGCGTTGAAGATCTTCTGCCCCCCGGGGACTATGGCTACACCTTC. Translation gives CSVEDLLPPGDYGYTF. The entire variable domain, with the rest obtained from reference TRBV29-1 and TRBJ1-2, is as follows: SAVISQKPSRDICQRGTSLTIQCQVDSQVTMMFWYRQQPGQSLTLIATANQGSEATYESGFVIDKFPISRPNLTFSTLTVSNMSPEDSSIYLCSVEDLLPPGDYGYTFGSGTRLTVV.

The rearrangement joins TRBV11-2 to TRBJ2-4; D call uncertain. Germline lookup yields CDR1 SGHAT and CDR2 FQNNGV. The CDR3 runs 16 residues. Trimming took off 5 bases at V and 0 bases at J, with 14 bases between the two ends. CDR3 nucleotides: TGTGCCAGCAGCAGAACTCCCGAAGGAGCCAAAAACATTCAGTACTTC. This codes for CASSRTPEGAKNIQYF.

CDR3 bases: TGTGCCAGCAGCGTAGAGCAGGGAGGAATCTTAGGATACACCTTC. Amino acids: CASSVEQGGILGYTF. The V and J genes are TRBV9 and TRBJ1-2, with a weak D call TRBD1 (5 bases). The CDR3 runs to 15 residues. The germline V gene encodes CDR1 SGDLS and CDR2 YYNGEE. V was clipped by 0 bases and J by 11 bases, with 20 bases between them.